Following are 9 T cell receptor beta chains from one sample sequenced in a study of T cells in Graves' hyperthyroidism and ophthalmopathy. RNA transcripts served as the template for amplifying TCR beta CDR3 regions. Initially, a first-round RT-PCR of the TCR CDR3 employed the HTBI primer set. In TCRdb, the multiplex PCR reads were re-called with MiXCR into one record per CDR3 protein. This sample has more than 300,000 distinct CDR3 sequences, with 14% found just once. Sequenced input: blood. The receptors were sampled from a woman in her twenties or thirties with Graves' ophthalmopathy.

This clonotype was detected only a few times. CDR3 in DNA: TGTGCCAGCCGAAAGGGACAGGGTGTAAGTACGCAGTATTTT. Amino acid sequence: CASRKGQGVSTQYF. The chain carries TRBV6-2 or TRBV6-3 and TRBJ2-3, with 9 bases aligning to TRBD1. The V and J ends lost 8 bases and 8 bases, in that order; junction bases with no gene match: 11. This CDR3 comprises 14 residues. CDR1 is MNHEY and CDR2 is SVGEGT in the germline V gene.

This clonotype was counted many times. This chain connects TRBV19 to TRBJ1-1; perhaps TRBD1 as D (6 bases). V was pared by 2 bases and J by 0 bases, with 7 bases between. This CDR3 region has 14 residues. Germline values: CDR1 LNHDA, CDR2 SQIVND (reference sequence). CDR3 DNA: TGTGCCAGTAGTATAACAGGGATGAACACTGAAGCTTTCTTT. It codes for CASSITGMNTEAFF.

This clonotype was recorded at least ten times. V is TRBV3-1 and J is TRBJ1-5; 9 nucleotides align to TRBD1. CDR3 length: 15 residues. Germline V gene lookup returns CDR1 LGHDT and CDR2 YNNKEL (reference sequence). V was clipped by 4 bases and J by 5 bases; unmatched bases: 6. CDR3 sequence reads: CASSLTGGLDQPQHF. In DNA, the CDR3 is TGTGCCAGCAGCCTTACAGGGGGCTTGGATCAGCCCCAGCATTTT.

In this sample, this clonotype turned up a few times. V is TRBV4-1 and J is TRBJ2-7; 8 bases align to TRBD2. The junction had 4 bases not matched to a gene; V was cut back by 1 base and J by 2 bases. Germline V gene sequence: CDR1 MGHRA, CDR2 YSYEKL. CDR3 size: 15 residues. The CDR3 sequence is CASSQGRGVTYEQYF. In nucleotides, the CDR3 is TGCGCCAGCAGCCAAGGGCGGGGGGTTACCTACGAGCAGTACTTC.

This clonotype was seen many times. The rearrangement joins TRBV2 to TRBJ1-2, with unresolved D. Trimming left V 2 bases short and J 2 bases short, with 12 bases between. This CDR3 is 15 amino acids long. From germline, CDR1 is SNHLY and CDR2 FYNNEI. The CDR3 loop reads CASSELLLGNYGYTF. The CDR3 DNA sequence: TGTGCCAGCAGTGAACTCCTCTTGGGAAACTATGGCTACACCTTC. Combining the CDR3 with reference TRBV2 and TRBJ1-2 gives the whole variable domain EPEVTQTPSHQVTQMGQEVILRCVPISNHLYFYWYRQILGQKVEFLVSFYNNEISEKSEIFDDQFSVERPDGSNFTLKIRSTKLEDSAMYFCASSELLLGNYGYTFGSGTRLTVV.

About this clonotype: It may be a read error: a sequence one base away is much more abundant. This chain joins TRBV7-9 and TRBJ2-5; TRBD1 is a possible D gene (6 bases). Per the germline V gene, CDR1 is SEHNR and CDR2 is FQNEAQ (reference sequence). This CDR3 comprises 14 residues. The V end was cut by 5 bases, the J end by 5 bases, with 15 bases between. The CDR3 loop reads CASSVGQIHETQYF. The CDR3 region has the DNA TGTGCCAGCAGCGTAGGACAGATCCACGAGACCCAGTACTTC. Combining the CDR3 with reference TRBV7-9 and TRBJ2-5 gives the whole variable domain DTGVSQNPRHKITKRGQNVTFRCDPISEHNRLYWYRQTLGQGPEFLTYFQNEAQLEKSRLLSDRFSAERPKGSFSTLEIQRTEQGDSAMYLCASSVGQIHETQYFGPGTRLLVL.

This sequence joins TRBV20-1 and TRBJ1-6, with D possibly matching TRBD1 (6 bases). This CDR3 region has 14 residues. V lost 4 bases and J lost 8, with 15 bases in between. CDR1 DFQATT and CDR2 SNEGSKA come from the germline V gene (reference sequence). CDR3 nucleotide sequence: TGCAGTGCTACACAGGGCATGGGTGATTCACCCCTCCACTTT. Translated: CSATQGMGDSPLHF.

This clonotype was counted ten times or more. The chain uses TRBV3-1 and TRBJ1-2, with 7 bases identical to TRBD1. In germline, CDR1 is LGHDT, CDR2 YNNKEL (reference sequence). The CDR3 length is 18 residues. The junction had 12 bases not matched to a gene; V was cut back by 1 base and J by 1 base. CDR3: CASSQGQGGRDDNYGYTF. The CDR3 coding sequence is TGTGCCAGCAGCCAAGGACAGGGCGGAAGGGACGATAACTATGGCTACACCTTC.

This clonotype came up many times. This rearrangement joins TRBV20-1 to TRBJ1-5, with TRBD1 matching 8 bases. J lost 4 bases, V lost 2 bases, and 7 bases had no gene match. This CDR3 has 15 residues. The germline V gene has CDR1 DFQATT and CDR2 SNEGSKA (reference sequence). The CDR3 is CSARPPQGANQPQHF. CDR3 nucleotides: TGCAGTGCTAGACCCCCCCAGGGGGCAAATCAGCCCCAGCATTTT.